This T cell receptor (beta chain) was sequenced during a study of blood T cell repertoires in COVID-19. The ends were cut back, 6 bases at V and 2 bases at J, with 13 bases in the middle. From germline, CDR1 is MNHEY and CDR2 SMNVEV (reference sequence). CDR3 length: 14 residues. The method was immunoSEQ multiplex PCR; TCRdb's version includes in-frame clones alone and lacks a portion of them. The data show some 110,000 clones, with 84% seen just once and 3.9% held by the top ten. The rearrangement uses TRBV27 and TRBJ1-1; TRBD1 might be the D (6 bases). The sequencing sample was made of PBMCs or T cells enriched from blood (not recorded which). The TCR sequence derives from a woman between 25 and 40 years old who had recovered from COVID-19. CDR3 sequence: CASSYRVPNTEAFF. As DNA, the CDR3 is TGTGCCAGCAGCTACAGGGTTCCTAACACTGAAGCTTTCTTT.